Presented here are 13 T cell receptor beta chains from one specimen sequenced in a study of blood T cell repertoires in COVID-19. TCRdb keeps only in-frame clones here, not all; method: immunoSEQ multiplex PCR. The table lists about 130,000 clones, around 88% of them singletons. Sequenced sample: peripheral blood. The receptors stem from a woman between 50 and 59 years old who had recovered from COVID-19.

The chain is built from TRBV30 and TRBJ1-2, with D tentatively TRBD1 (5 bases). The germline V and J ends were trimmed by 0 bases and 7 bases, with 12 bases remaining between them. The CDR3 is 13 amino acids. Per germline, CDR1 GTSNPN and CDR2 SVGIG (reference sequence). CDR3 sequence: CAWSVRRGVGYTF. CDR3 nucleotides: TGTGCCTGGAGTGTACGTCGGGGGGTTGGCTACACCTTC.

The CDR3 DNA follows: TGTGCCACCAGCAGGGGACTAGCGGGGGTCTACGAGCAGTACTTC. Its protein product is CATSRGLAGVYEQYF. The V gene is TRBV15, the J gene TRBJ2-7, with 14 bases fitting TRBD2. V shed 3 bases, J shed 3 bases, and the junction held 1 base outside the gene matches. Germline-derived CDR1 and CDR2 are LNHNV and YYDKDF (reference sequence). The CDR3 runs to 15 residues.

V and J are TRBV7-2 and TRBJ1-1; a possible D gene is TRBD1 (5 bases). CDR3 length: 14 residues. Germline values: CDR1 SGHTA, CDR2 FQGNSA. Trimming removed 2 bases from V and 4 bases from J, with 11 bases in between. The CDR3, as DNA: TGTGCCAGCAGCTTACGACAGAGAATCACTGAAGCTTTCTTT. Encoded protein: CASSLRQRITEAFF.

This clone was picked up a small number of times. The chain uses TRBV7-8 and TRBJ1-1, with unresolved D. V lost 5 bases, J lost 0 bases, and 13 bases lay in between. Germline loops: CDR1 SGHVS, CDR2 FQNEAQ. The CDR3 sequence is 15 residues long. The DNA for the CDR3 is TGTGCCAGCAGCAAGCGGAATCTCATGAACACTGAAGCTTTCTTT. Its translation: CASSKRNLMNTEAFF. The whole variable domain, filled in from reference TRBV7-8 and TRBJ1-1, reads GAGVSQSPRYKVAKRGQDVALRCDPISGHVSLFWYQQALGQGPEFLTYFQNEAQLDKSGLPSDRFFAERPEGSVSTLKIQRTQQEDSAVYLCASSKRNLMNTEAFFGQGTRLTVV.

This chain uses TRBV18 with TRBJ2-7, with 7 nucleotides matching TRBD1. Germline CDR1 KGHSH, CDR2 LQKENI. The CDR3 length is 13 residues. J gave up 3 bases and V 6 bases, and 5 bases lay outside the gene matches. The CDR3 spells CASSNRQGYEQYF. CDR3 bases: TGTGCCAGCTCGAACCGACAGGGCTACGAGCAGTACTTC.

The CDR3 region has the DNA TGTGCCAGCAGCTTAGCAGCGACAGGGTCTACCTACGAGCAGTACTTC. It is translated as CASSLAATGSTYEQYF. The V and J genes are TRBV11-3 and TRBJ2-7, with 7 bases matching TRBD1. The ends lost 1 base at V and 2 bases at J; junction bases unmatched: 8. The CDR3 length is 16 residues. Germline-derived CDR1 and CDR2 are SGHNT and YENEEA.

This chain's CDR3 is CAILGQGYEAFF. The CDR3 coding sequence is TGTGCCATCTTAGGGCAGGGATATGAAGCTTTCTTT. The gene calls are TRBV10-3 and TRBJ1-1; possible D gene TRBD1, 5 bases. The CDR3 sequence is 12 residues long. Trimming pared 8 bases from V and 7 bases from J, leaving 14 bases between. Germline V lookup: CDR1 ENHRY, CDR2 SYGVKD.

The chain employs TRBV5-1 and TRBJ2-5; D is undetermined. The CDR3 totals 14 residues. Germline CDR1 is SGHRS and CDR2 is YFSETQ. Trimming removed 0 bases from V and 1 base from J, with 7 bases in between. The CDR3 protein is CASSLGVFQETQYF. CDR3 coding DNA: TGCGCCAGCAGCTTGGGAGTGTTCCAAGAGACCCAGTACTTC.

This clone was picked up a small number of times. V is TRBV5-1 and J is TRBJ1-4, with D uncertain. V gave up 0 bases and J gave up 0 bases, with 9 bases separating them. CDR1 SGHRS and CDR2 YFSETQ come from the germline V gene. The CDR3 extends over 16 amino acids. The CDR3 protein is CASSLGPGTTNEKLFF. The DNA of the CDR3 is TGCGCCAGCAGCTTGGGGCCGGGAACAACTAATGAAAAACTGTTTTTT. Complete variable domain (other parts from reference TRBV5-1 and TRBJ1-4): KAGVTQTPRYLIKTRGQQVTLSCSPISGHRSVSWYQQTPGQGLQFLFEYFSETQRNKGNFPGRFSGRQFSNSRSEMNVSTLELGDSALYLCASSLGPGTTNEKLFFGSGTQLSVL.

The rearrangement links TRBV5-1 to TRBJ2-3, with 12 bases aligning to TRBD2. CDR1 is SGHRS and CDR2 is YFSETQ in the germline V gene. The junction had 12 bases not matched to a gene; V was cut back by 5 bases and J by 2 bases. The CDR3 totals 18 residues. The CDR3 reads CASSFGGLAGGPTDTQYF. The CDR3, as DNA: TGCGCCAGCAGTTTTGGAGGCCTAGCGGGGGGGCCCACAGATACGCAGTATTTT.

CDR3 in amino acids: CASSRHPGRCNQPQHF. The CDR3 nucleotides are TGTGCCAGCAGCCGCCATCCAGGGCGATGCAATCAGCCCCAGCATTTT. The V gene is TRBV7-7, the J gene TRBJ1-5; perhaps TRBD1 as D (5 bases). Germline-derived CDR1 and CDR2 are SSHAT and FNYEAQ (reference sequence). V lost 5 bases and J 2 bases, leaving 16 bases between the germline ends. CDR3 length: 16 residues.

This sequence joins TRBV12-3 or TRBV12-4 and TRBJ1-2; D is undetermined. The CDR3 totals 13 residues. V was clipped by 4 bases and J by 8 bases, with 14 bases between them. The CDR3 is CASSSRLLKGYTF. CDR3 DNA: TGTGCCAGCAGTTCCCGACTTTTGAAGGGCTACACCTTC.

The chain employs TRBV6-6 and TRBJ2-3, with 7 nucleotides matching TRBD1. This CDR3 is 14 amino acids long. Per germline, CDR1 MNHNY and CDR2 SVGAGI (reference sequence). The V segment lost 5 bases and the J segment 4 bases; nucleotides outside the gene matches: 6. This chain's CDR3 is CASSQFTGADTQYF. The CDR3 coding sequence is TGTGCCAGCAGTCAATTTACAGGGGCAGATACGCAGTATTTT.